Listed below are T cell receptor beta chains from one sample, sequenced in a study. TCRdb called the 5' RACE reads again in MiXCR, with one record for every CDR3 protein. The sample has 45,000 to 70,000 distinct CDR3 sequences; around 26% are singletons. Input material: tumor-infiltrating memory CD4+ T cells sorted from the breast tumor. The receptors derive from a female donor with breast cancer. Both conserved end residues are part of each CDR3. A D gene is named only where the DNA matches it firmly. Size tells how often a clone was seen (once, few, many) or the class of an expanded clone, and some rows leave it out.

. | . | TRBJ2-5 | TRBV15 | TGTGCCACCAGCAACAGGAATGAAGCGACCCAGTACTTC | CATSNRNEATQYF
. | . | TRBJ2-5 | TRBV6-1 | TGTGCCAGCAGTAGATCCGGGACGAGACAAGAGACCCAGTACTTC | CASSRSGTRQETQYF
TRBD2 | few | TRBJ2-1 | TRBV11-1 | TGTGCCAGCAGCTCGGGGGGTAGTCAGGATGAGCAGTTCTTC | CASSSGGSQDEQFF
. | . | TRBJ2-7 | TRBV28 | TGTGCCAGCAAATCCCAAGACAACTACGAGCAGTACTTC | CASKSQDNYEQYF
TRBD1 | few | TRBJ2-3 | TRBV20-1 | TGCAGTGCACTGGGGACAGGGAGCCTGGATACGCAGTATTTT | CSALGTGSLDTQYF
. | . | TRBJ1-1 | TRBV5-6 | TGTGCCAGCAGCTTAAGAGGGCTTGGGACTGAAGCTTTCTTT | CASSLRGLGTEAFF
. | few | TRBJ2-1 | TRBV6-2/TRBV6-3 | TGTGCCAGCACGGACAACAATGAGCAGTTCTTC | CASTDNNEQFF
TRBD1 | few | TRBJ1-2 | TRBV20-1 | TGCAGTGCTAGCCACGGGACAGGGAACTATGGCTACACCTTC | CSASHGTGNYGYTF
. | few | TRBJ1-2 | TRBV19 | TGTGCCAGTAGTCCGCTTTCCGGACAGAGAAACTATGGCTACACCTTC | CASSPLSGQRNYGYTF
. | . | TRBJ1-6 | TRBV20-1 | TGCAGTGCTAGAGGGCAGGGCTGGAATTCACCCCTCCACTTT | CSARGQGWNSPLHF
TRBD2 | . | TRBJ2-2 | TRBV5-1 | TGCGCCAGCAGCTTGTCCGCGGGGGCGAACACCGGGGAGCTGTTTTTT | CASSLSAGANTGELFF
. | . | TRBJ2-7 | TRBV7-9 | TGTGCCAGCAGCTCGGGACTGGCCTACGAGCAGTACTTC | CASSSGLAYEQYF
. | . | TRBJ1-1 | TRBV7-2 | TGTGCCAGCAGCTTAGCGGGGGGGCGCACTGAAGCTTTCTTT | CASSLAGGRTEAFF
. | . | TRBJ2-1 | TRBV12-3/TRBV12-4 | TGTGCCAGCAGCTTTCTACGCCAAGCGGATGAGCAGTTCTTC | CASSFLRQADEQFF
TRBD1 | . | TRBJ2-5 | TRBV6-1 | TGTGCCAGCAGTGGTGACAGGGGGCGGCAAGAGACCCAGTACTTC | CASSGDRGRQETQYF
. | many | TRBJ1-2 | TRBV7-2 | TGTGCCAGCAGCGCAGCCTATGGCTACACCTTC | CASSAAYGYTF
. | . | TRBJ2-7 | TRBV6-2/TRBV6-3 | TGTGCCAGCAGGCCAACAGGGTACTACGAGCAATACTTC | CASRPTGYYEQYF
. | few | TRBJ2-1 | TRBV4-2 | TGTGCCAGCAGCCAGGATTTTAGAGTCATCGAGCAGTTCTTC | CASSQDFRVIEQFF
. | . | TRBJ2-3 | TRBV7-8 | TGTGCCAGCAGCTTAAGAGAGGGCCTTAGCACAGATACGCAGTATTTT | CASSLREGLSTDTQYF
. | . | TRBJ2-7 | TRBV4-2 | TGTGCCACCCGAGGGGGGTCGGGCGAGCAGTACTTC | CATRGGSGEQYF
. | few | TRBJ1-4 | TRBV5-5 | TGTGCCAGCAGCCGTATCCCGGACAGCCTTAATGAAAAACTGTTTTTT | CASSRIPDSLNEKLFF
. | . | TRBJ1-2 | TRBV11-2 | TGTGCCAGCAGCTTCCAGGACACTAACTATGGCTACACCTTC | CASSFQDTNYGYTF
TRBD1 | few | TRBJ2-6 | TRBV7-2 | TGTGCCAGCAGCACCCGCAGGGACAGGGCTGGGGCCAACGTCCTGACTTTC | CASSTRRDRAGANVLTF
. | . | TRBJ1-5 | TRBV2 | TGTGCCAGCGGGACGGATAGCAATCAGCCCCAGCATTTT | CASGTDSNQPQHF
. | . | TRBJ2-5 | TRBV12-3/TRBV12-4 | TGTGCCAGCAGGGGAGAGACCCAGTACTTC | CASRGETQYF
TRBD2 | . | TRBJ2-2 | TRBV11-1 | TGTGCCAGCAGCTTAGAACTAGCGGGAGGGCCGGGGACCGGGGAGCTGTTTTTT | CASSLELAGGPGTGELFF
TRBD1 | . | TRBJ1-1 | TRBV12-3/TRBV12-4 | TGTGCCAGCAGTTTCGGACAGGGAGCGTGGAACACTGAAGCTTTCTTT | CASSFGQGAWNTEAFF
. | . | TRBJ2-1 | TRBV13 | TGTGCCAGCAGCTTAGGGCCGGCCCCTTACAATGAGCAGTGCTTC | CASSLGPAPYNEQCF
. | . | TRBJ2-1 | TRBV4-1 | TGCGCCAGCAGCCCTCGGGAGCTCATGGGCGATGAGCAGTTCTTC | CASSPRELMGDEQFF
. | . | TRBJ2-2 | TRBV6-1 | TGCGCCTTAACCCGGGAAGCCCAGGGCTTCACCGGGGAGCTGTTTTTT | CALTREAQGFTGELFF